This T cell receptor (beta chain) derives from a study of blood T cells in healthy people across ages. General study results and limits: CMV status of donors was not determined, possibly confounding expanded clonotype changes. The long-lived group displayed more naive CD4+ cells, plus higher diversity, than the aged donors did.

Collection of 8.5 to 10 milliliters of peripheral blood was performed for each donor. There are 16 residues in the CDR3. CDR1 MGHRA and CDR2 YSYEKL come from the germline V gene. V lost 4 bases and J lost 3, with 16 bases in between. Alongside a J-beta primer mix, a sample-barcoded 5' primer served in a second PCR lasting about 7 to 11 cycles. TCRdb re-called the 5' RACE reads with MiXCR, one entry per CDR3 protein. The sample yields a few hundred thousand distinct CDR3 sequences, about 26% seen once. In the case of this clonotype: The target antigen is unknown.

The sample was also reused in another study, on T cells of mothers and their children. That publication notes: There were over 10 million TCR beta CDR3 reads from each mother and a few million from each child.

Sequencing input: blood. This clonotype originated in a boy between 2 and 10 years old in good health. The rearrangement links TRBV4-1 to TRBJ2-1, with D perhaps TRBD2 (6 bases). The CDR3 bases are TGCGCCAGCAGCCCCCCAACTAGCCTCTTCTACAATGAGCAGTTCTTC. Translation gives CASSPPTSLFYNEQFF.